Each of the 12 T cell receptor beta chains below was sequenced from the same sample in a study of blood T cells in healthy people across ages. Primers used in a second PCR of about 7 to 12 cycles were a sample-barcoded 5' primer and a J-beta primer mix. TCRdb redid the calling of the 5' RACE reads with MiXCR, one entry per CDR3 protein. Of over 950,000 distinct CDR3 sequences in the sample, around two fifths are singletons; the top ten hold 13%. Sequencing was carried out using blood. The origin of the receptors is a man younger than 30 in good health.

V and J are TRBV20-1 and TRBJ2-1; 13 nucleotides line up with TRBD2. V gave up 1 base and J gave up 8 bases; unmatched junction bases: 8. Germline assignment: CDR1 DFQATT and CDR2 SNEGSKA (reference sequence). The CDR3 consists of 16 residues. The CDR3 region has the DNA TGCAGTGCTAGAGCAAGACTAGCGGGGGGATTGGATGAGCAGTTCTTC. Amino acid sequence: CSARARLAGGLDEQFF.

This clonotype has only one observation. A junction boundary mismatches the germline segment, possibly from a read error. V and J are TRBV6-5 and TRBJ2-1; D ambiguous. Germline loops: CDR1 MNHEY, CDR2 SVGAGI. The CDR3 consists of 13 residues. The CDR3 nucleotides are TGCGCCAGCAGCTCTACCTTTGATCTACGGCAGTTCTTC. This translates into CASSSTFDLRQFF.

V and J are TRBV20-1 and TRBJ2-5, with 13 bases matching TRBD2. Trimming at V came to 6 bases and at J to 7 bases, leaving 11 bases not matched to a gene. The CDR3 runs 15 residues. In germline, CDR1 is DFQATT, CDR2 SNEGSKA (reference sequence). In nucleotides, the CDR3 is TGCAGTGCCTTCGGACTAGCGGGGGCGCCGGGGACCCAGTACTTC. It translates to CSAFGLAGAPGTQYF.

The rearrangement joins TRBV28 to TRBJ2-2, with D maybe TRBD1 (5 bases). V gave up 4 bases and J gave up 8 bases, with 8 bases separating them. The CDR3 consists of 12 residues. CDR1 and CDR2 from the germline V gene are MDHEN and SYDVKM. CDR3 DNA sequence: TGTGCCAGCAGTTCATCAGGGGGGGAGCTGTTTTTT. Amino acid sequence: CASSSSGGELFF.

This clonotype has just a few counts. The chain joins TRBV20-1 to TRBJ1-6; 7 nucleotides match TRBD1. The germline gives CDR1 DFQATT, CDR2 SNEGSKA (reference sequence). The CDR3 is 12 residues long. With V trimmed by 7 bases and J by 6 bases, 3 bases remained unmatched. In nucleotides, the CDR3 is TGCAGTGGGGGACAGTCTAATTCACCCCTCCACTTT. Residues: CSGGQSNSPLHF.

This clonotype showed up just a few times. One end of the junction fails to match germline, which may point to a read error. The J gene is TRBJ2-4, the V gene TRBV10-3; 8 bases line up with TRBD1. Per germline, CDR1 ENHRY and CDR2 SYGVKD. The CDR3 length is 14 residues. The CDR3 sequence: CVISQGANGDIQYF. The CDR3 DNA is TGTGTCATCAGTCAGGGGGCGAATGGGGACATTCAGTACTTC.

A word on this clonotype: It may be a read error: a sequence one base away is much more abundant. J is TRBJ2-1 and V is TRBV2, with 10 positions matching TRBD1. This CDR3 comprises 15 residues. Germline assignment: CDR1 SNHLY and CDR2 FYNNEI. The CDR3 DNA reads TGTGCCGGCAGTGACAGGGGGCGATCTTACAATGAGCAGTTCTTC. Translated: CAGSDRGRSYNEQFF.

The rearrangement joins TRBV12-5 to TRBJ2-3, with D perhaps matching TRBD1 (6 bases). CDR1 is LGHNT, CDR2 FRNRAP, per germline. There are 12 residues in the CDR3. Deletions cut 7 bases from V and 6 bases from J, with 11 bases between. The CDR3 bases are TGTGCTAGTGACGTCACAGGGGATACGCAGTATTTT. Protein: CASDVTGDTQYF.

The genes are TRBV11-2 and TRBJ1-2, with 9 bases matching TRBD1. CDR3 size: 15 residues. J was trimmed by 4 bases and V by 5 bases; bases with no gene match: 8. Germline V gene sequence: CDR1 SGHAT, CDR2 FQNNGV. The CDR3 region has the DNA TGTGCCAGCAGCCACCCCGAGGGACAGGGCTATGGCTACACCTTC. It codes for CASSHPEGQGYGYTF.

The rearrangement joins TRBV2 to TRBJ2-3; D uncertain. This CDR3 spans 14 amino acids. The germline CDR1 and CDR2 sequences are SNHLY and FYNNEI. The ends were cut back, 8 bases at V and 0 bases at J, with 12 bases in the middle. The CDR3 DNA sequence: TGTGCCAGCCTCCCAAGTGCTAGCACAGATACGCAGTATTTT. Protein product: CASLPSASTDTQYF.

V usage is TRBV20-1 and J usage is TRBJ2-5; weak D call: TRBD2 (5 bases). V gave up 2 bases and J gave up 2 bases, with 18 bases separating them. Germline V gene data show CDR1 as DFQATT and CDR2 as SNEGSKA (reference sequence). This CDR3 is 16 amino acids long. The DNA for the CDR3 is TGCAGTGCTAGACCTGGAGGCGCACCAGGACAAGAGACCCAGTACTTC. Encoded protein: CSARPGGAPGQETQYF.

The chain joins TRBV20-1 to TRBJ1-1; unclear D gene. CDR1 DFQATT and CDR2 SNEGSKA come from the germline V gene (reference sequence). V shed 0 bases and J shed 4 bases, with 12 bases lying between them. CDR3 length: 14 amino acids. The CDR3 DNA reads TGCAGTGCTAGAGATGCTGGGGATGGCACTGAAGCTTTCTTT. Translated: CSARDAGDGTEAFF.